The 14 T cell receptor beta chains below all came from one sample that was sequenced in a study of CD8+ T cells in alopecia areata. Reverse transcription of extracted RNA yielded cDNA, which provided the sequencing template. Libraries were prepared by immunoSEQ multiplex PCR; TCRdb keeps only in-frame clonotypes and omits some of them. The sample holds approximately 210,000 clones; more than 55% are singletons and the top ten take approximately 3.4%. As to treatment: oral pan-JAK inhibitor, 5-10 mg twice daily. Sequences were derived from CD4+ T cells sorted from blood, sampled at week 4, from a patient treated with tofacitinib. Source of these receptors: a human donor with alopecia areata.

This clone was detected only once. The rearrangement uses TRBV2 and TRBJ2-5; 7 nucleotides agree with TRBD1. This CDR3 contains 14 residues. The V gene end was trimmed by 6 bases and the J gene end by 2 bases; junction bases not matched to a gene: 6. Germline lookup yields CDR1 SNHLY and CDR2 FYNNEI. This CDR3 is CASSWDRQQETQYF. In nucleotides, the CDR3 is TGTGCCAGCAGCTGGGACAGACAACAAGAGACCCAGTACTTC.

For this clone: This sample includes further DNA sequences coding for the same CDR3. The chain's CDR3 is CSVGTSGGNEQFF. In DNA form, the CDR3 reads TGCAGCGTTGGGACTAGCGGGGGTAATGAGCAGTTCTTC. The rearrangement joins TRBV29-1 to TRBJ2-1; TRBD2 aligns across 13 bases. V was clipped by 4 bases and J by 7 bases; unmatched bases: 1. This CDR3 has 13 amino acids. Germline V lookup: CDR1 SQVTM, CDR2 ANQGSEA.

V usage is TRBV29-1 and J usage is TRBJ2-1; perhaps TRBD2 as D (7 bases). V was clipped by 4 bases and J by 13 bases, with 11 bases between them. The CDR3 extends over 10 amino acids. Germline loops: CDR1 SQVTM, CDR2 ANQGSEA. CDR3 sequence reads: CSVGGGPQFF. The DNA of the CDR3 is TGCAGCGTTGGCGGGGGCCCTCAGTTCTTC.

Remarks on this clone: In the same sample, other DNA sequences code for this CDR3. The chain employs TRBV4-1 and TRBJ2-5; D gene uncertain. The CDR3 is made up of 13 amino acids. Germline V gene lookup returns CDR1 MGHRA and CDR2 YSYEKL. Deletions cut 1 base from V and 1 base from J, with 4 bases between. The CDR3 here is CASSQGGQETQYF. Written as DNA, the CDR3 is TGCGCCAGCAGCCAAGGCGGCCAAGAGACCCAGTACTTC.

As regards this clone: At one end, the junction sequence differs from germline, possibly due to a read error. This CDR3 is also generated by other DNA sequences in the sample. The rearrangement uses TRBV15 and TRBJ1-2, with unresolved D. CDR3 length: 12 amino acids. The germline CDR1 and CDR2 sequences are LNHNV and YYDKDF (reference sequence). The CDR3 nucleotides are TGTGCCACCAGCAGAGATGACTACGGCTACACCTTC. Translating gives CATSRDDYGYTF.

This sequence joins TRBV2 and TRBJ2-7, with TRBD2 matching over 10 bases. The CDR3 loop spans 14 amino acids. V trimming: 8 bases; J trimming: 0 bases; junction bases outside the gene matches: 4. Germline V gives CDR1 SNHLY, CDR2 FYNNEI. CDR3 DNA sequence: TGTGCCAGCGGTAGCGGGGGGTACTCCTACGAGCAGTACTTC. As protein: CASGSGGYSYEQYF.

Of note for this clone: An end of the junction does not agree with germline; a read error may underlie this. The chain joins TRBV29-1 to TRBJ2-3, with TRBD2 matching 9 bases. The CDR3 loop spans 16 amino acids. The germline V gene encodes CDR1 SQVTM and CDR2 ANQGSEA. The DNA of the CDR3 is TGCAGCGTCGAAGGCCCGGGACTAGCCCGCACAGATACGCAGTATTTT. Its protein is CSVEGPGLARTDTQYF.

The table lists this clone with a few counts. The V call is TRBV9, the J call TRBJ1-2; 8 nucleotides align to TRBD1. Germline trimming cut 4 bases from V and 2 bases from J; bases unmatched to any gene: 7. This CDR3 has 15 amino acids. The germline CDR1 and CDR2 sequences are SGDLS and YYNGEE. The CDR3 loop is CASSTGQGLNYGYTF. DNA for the CDR3: TGTGCCAGCAGCACAGGACAGGGACTGAACTATGGCTACACCTTC.

The genes are TRBV29-1 and TRBJ2-7; 10 bases match TRBD1. The CDR3 has 14 amino acids. The junction had 6 bases not matched to a gene; V was cut back by 4 bases and J by 3 bases. Per the germline V gene, CDR1 is SQVTM and CDR2 is ANQGSEA. The CDR3 here is CSVGGTGDLYEQYF. CDR3 in DNA: TGCAGCGTTGGGGGGACAGGGGACCTCTACGAGCAGTACTTC.

The chain has TRBV15 and TRBJ2-2; D may correspond to TRBD1 or TRBD2 (5 bases each). CDR3 length equals 15 residues. Germline V lookup: CDR1 LNHNV, CDR2 YYDKDF (reference sequence). Trimming stripped 0 bases from V and 4 bases from J, with 9 bases between. Here the CDR3 DNA reads TGTGCCACCAGCAGAGACAGGGACCTCACCGGGGAGCTGTTTTTT. Its protein is CATSRDRDLTGELFF. Combining the CDR3 with reference TRBV15 and TRBJ2-2 gives the whole variable domain DAMVIQNPRYQVTQFGKPVTLSCSQTLNHNVMYWYQQKSSQAPKLLFHYYDKDFNNEADTPDNFQSRRPNTSFCFLDIRSPGLGDTAMYLCATSRDRDLTGELFFGEGSRLTVL.

The rearrangement joins TRBV5-4 to TRBJ1-2; possible D gene TRBD1, 5 bases. The CDR3 is 14 amino acids. V was trimmed by 3 bases and J by 5 bases, leaving 14 bases between them. Germline values: CDR1 SGHNT, CDR2 YYREEE (reference sequence). The CDR3 nucleotides read TGTGCCAGCAGCTCGGACACCGGGGCATATGGCTACACCTTC. This translates into CASSSDTGAYGYTF.

This clone was found a few times. The chain joins TRBV28 to TRBJ2-7; 7 positions match TRBD1. Trimming removed 4 bases from V and 3 bases from J; junction bases left unmatched: 6. The CDR3 spans 14 residues. CDR1 MDHEN and CDR2 SYDVKM come from the germline V gene. The CDR3 DNA is TGTGCCAGCAGTTCCCTGACAGGGAACTACGAGCAGTACTTC. Protein product: CASSSLTGNYEQYF.

The chain is built from TRBV30 and TRBJ2-5, with 10 positions matching TRBD1. The CDR3 contains 13 residues. Trimming took 4 bases from V and 5 from J; bases not matched to a gene: 4. The V gene's germline CDR1 is GTSNPN and CDR2 SVGIG (reference sequence). CDR3 nucleotide sequence: TGTGCCTGGAAGGGACAGGGGACGGAGACCCAGTACTTC. This translates into CAWKGQGTETQYF.

The chain carries TRBV27 and TRBJ2-6, with D tentatively TRBD1 (6 bases). The CDR3 consists of 20 residues. Trimming removed 3 bases at V and 0 bases at J, with 21 bases between. The germline V gene encodes CDR1 MNHEY and CDR2 SMNVEV (reference sequence). The CDR3 reads CASSLRRAGTQYSGANVLTF. Written as DNA, the CDR3 is TGTGCCAGCAGTTTGAGAAGGGCAGGGACACAATACTCTGGGGCCAACGTCCTGACTTTC.